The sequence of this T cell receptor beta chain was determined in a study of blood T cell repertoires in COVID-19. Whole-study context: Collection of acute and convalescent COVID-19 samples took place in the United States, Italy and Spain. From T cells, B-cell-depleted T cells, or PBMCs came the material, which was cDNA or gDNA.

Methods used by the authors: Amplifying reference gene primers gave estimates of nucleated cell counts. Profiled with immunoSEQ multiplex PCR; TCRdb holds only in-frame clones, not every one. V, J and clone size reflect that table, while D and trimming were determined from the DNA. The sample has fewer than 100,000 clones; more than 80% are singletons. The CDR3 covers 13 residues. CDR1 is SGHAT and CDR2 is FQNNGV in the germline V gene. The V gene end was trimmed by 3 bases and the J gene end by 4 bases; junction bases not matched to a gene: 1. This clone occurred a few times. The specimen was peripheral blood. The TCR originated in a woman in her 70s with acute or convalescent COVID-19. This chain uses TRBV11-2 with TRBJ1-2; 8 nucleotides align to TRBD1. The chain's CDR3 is CASSFTGGYGYTF. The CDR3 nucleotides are TGTGCCAGCAGCTTTACAGGGGGCTATGGCTACACCTTC.